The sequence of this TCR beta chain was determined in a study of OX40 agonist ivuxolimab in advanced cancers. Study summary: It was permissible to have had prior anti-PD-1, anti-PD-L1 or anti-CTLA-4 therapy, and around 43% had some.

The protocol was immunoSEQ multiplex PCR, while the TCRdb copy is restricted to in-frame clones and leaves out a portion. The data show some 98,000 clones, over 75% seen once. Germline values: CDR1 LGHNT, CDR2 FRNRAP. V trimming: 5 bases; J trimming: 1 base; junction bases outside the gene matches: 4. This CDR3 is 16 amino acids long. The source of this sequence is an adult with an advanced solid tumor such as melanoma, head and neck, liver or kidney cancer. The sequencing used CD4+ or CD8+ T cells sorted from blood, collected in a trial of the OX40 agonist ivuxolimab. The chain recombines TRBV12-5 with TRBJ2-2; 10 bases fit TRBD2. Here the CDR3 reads CASGLAGARNTGELFF. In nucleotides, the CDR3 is TGTGCTAGTGGTCTAGCGGGGGCCAGGAACACCGGGGAGCTGTTTTTT.